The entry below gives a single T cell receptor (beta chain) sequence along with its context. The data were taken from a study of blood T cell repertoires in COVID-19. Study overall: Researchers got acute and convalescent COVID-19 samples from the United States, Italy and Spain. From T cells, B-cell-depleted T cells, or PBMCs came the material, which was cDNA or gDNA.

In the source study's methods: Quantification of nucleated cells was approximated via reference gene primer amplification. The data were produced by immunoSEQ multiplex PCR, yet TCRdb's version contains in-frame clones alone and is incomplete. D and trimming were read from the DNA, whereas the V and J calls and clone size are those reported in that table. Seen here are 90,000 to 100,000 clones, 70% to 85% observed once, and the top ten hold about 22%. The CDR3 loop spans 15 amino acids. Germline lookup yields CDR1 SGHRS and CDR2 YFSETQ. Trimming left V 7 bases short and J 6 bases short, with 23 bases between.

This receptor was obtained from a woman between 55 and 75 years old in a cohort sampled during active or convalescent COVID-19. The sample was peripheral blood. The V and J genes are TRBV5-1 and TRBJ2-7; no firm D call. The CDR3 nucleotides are TGCGCCAGCTCACTCCTATCGACGGGTATCGGCGAGCAGTACTTC. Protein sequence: CASSLLSTGIGEQYF.